Following are 24 T cell receptor beta chains from one sample sequenced in a study of blood T cell repertoires in COVID-19. Repertoires were generated with immunoSEQ multiplex PCR, while TCRdb's copy carries only in-frame clones and drops some. Of roughly 500,000 clones detected, 80% to 90% appear once; the ten largest clones hold roughly 8.5%. The material sequenced was PBMCs or T cells enriched from blood (not recorded which). The source of these receptors is a woman aged 55-70 years who had recovered from COVID-19.

The chain employs TRBV7-8 and TRBJ2-5; TRBD2 might be the D (7 bases). Trimming took 0 bases from V and 7 from J, leaving 15 bases between them. Germline CDR1 reads SGHVS; CDR2 reads FQNEAQ. This CDR3 comprises 15 residues. The CDR3 loop is CASSLAWGGAGTQYF. The CDR3 region has the DNA TGTGCCAGCAGCTTAGCGTGGGGGGGCGCAGGGACCCAGTACTTC.

V gene TRBV5-1 combines with J gene TRBJ1-2; TRBD1 matches at 7 bases. Germline CDR1 is SGHRS and CDR2 is YFSETQ. Trimming took 0 bases from V and 6 from J; bases not matched to a gene: 8. The CDR3 has 15 residues. The CDR3, as DNA: TGCGCCAGCAGCTTGGCGGACAGGCCTTTAGATGGCTACACCTTC. Translation gives CASSLADRPLDGYTF.

This clone appeared a single time. CDR3 loop: CASSIDYLYEQYF. As DNA, the CDR3 is TGTGCCAGTAGTATAGATTATTTGTACGAGCAGTACTTC. The V call is TRBV19, the J call TRBJ2-7; D uncertain. CDR1 and CDR2 from the germline V gene are LNHDA and SQIVND (reference sequence). This CDR3 is 13 amino acids long. V dropped 0 bases and J dropped 4 bases, with 7 bases sitting between them.

The rearrangement joins TRBV5-6 to TRBJ2-2; weak D call: TRBD2 (6 bases). Between the trimmed V and J ends, which lost 5 bases and 7 bases, there was a span of 18 bases. Germline CDR1 and CDR2: SGHDT and YYEEEE. The CDR3 is 15 residues long. CDR3 DNA sequence: TGTGCCAGCAGTCCCAGACTAGTTTGGAGCGGGGAGCTGTTTTTT. Protein sequence: CASSPRLVWSGELFF.

V gene TRBV5-6 combines with J gene TRBJ2-7; TRBD2 matches 13 bases. CDR3 size: 15 residues. Germline CDR1 and CDR2: SGHDT and YYEEEE. V lost 1 base, J lost 4 bases, and 2 bases stayed unmatched. CDR3 coding DNA: TGTGCCAGCAGCTTGCCGGGACTAGCGGGGTACGAGCAGTACTTC. The encoded protein is CASSLPGLAGYEQYF.

The chain carries TRBV18 and TRBJ2-3; TRBD2 might be the D (6 bases). V was trimmed by 4 bases and J by 2 bases, leaving 13 bases between them. Germline loops: CDR1 KGHSH, CDR2 LQKENI. This CDR3 is 15 amino acids long. The CDR3 DNA is TGTGCCAGCTCACAGTCCCGGGGACTCACAGATACGCAGTATTTT. Amino acids: CASSQSRGLTDTQYF.

The chain carries TRBV7-8 and TRBJ1-5; D remains ambiguous. CDR3 length equals 14 residues. The germline gives CDR1 SGHVS, CDR2 FQNEAQ. V dropped 8 bases and J dropped 0 bases, with 11 bases sitting between them. CDR3 region: CASQSTDSNQPQHF. The CDR3 region has the DNA TGTGCCAGCCAGTCCACAGATAGCAATCAGCCCCAGCATTTT.

The rearrangement joins TRBV7-9 to TRBJ1-4, with no clear D. The V gene's germline CDR1 is SEHNR and CDR2 FQNEAQ (reference sequence). Trimming cost V 5 bases and J 3 bases, with 13 bases left between them. This CDR3 is 15 amino acids long. This chain's CDR3 is CASSIQNLANEKLFF. The DNA of the CDR3 is TGTGCCAGCAGCATACAGAACCTGGCTAATGAAAAACTGTTTTTT.

The chain is built from TRBV7-2 and TRBJ2-7; D call uncertain. The V end lost 1 base, the J end lost 3 bases, and 13 bases lay between the germline ends. CDR3 length: 15 amino acids. Germline CDR1 SGHTA, CDR2 FQGNSA. CDR3: CASSLGGPPLYEQYV. For the CDR3, the DNA is TGTGCCAGCAGCTTAGGAGGTCCTCCCCTCTACGAGCAGTACGTC.

V is TRBV5-1 and J is TRBJ1-1; D is perhaps TRBD1 (5 bases). V lost 5 bases, J lost 8 bases, and 19 bases lay in between. The CDR3 length is 14 residues. The germline V gene encodes CDR1 SGHRS and CDR2 YFSETQ. CDR3: CASSEIVQAAEAFF. CDR3 nucleotides: TGCGCCAGCAGTGAGATCGTACAGGCAGCCGAAGCTTTCTTT. The whole variable domain, remainder taken from reference TRBV5-1 and TRBJ1-1, is KAGVTQTPRYLIKTRGQQVTLSCSPISGHRSVSWYQQTPGQGLQFLFEYFSETQRNKGNFPGRFSGRQFSNSRSEMNVSTLELGDSALYLCASSEIVQAAEAFFGQGTRLTVV.

The chain couples TRBV5-1 to TRBJ2-3; D possibly corresponds to TRBD2 (5 bases). V lost 0 bases, J lost 4 bases, and 9 bases lay in between. This CDR3 is 14 amino acids long. In germline, CDR1 is SGHRS, CDR2 YFSETQ. This CDR3 is CASSLEPGADTQYF. CDR3 in DNA: TGCGCCAGCAGCTTGGAGCCCGGGGCAGATACGCAGTATTTT.

This chain connects TRBV5-1 to TRBJ1-2; D perhaps matches TRBD1 (5 bases). The CDR3 runs 13 residues. V lost 0 bases and J 7 bases, leaving 10 bases between the germline ends. CDR1 and CDR2 from the germline V gene are SGHRS and YFSETQ. Here the CDR3 DNA reads TGCGCCAGCAGCTTGGCCAGGGATAGTGGCTACACCTTC. Its protein product is CASSLARDSGYTF.

This chain joins TRBV7-2 and TRBJ2-3; no clear D gene. The CDR3 loop spans 13 amino acids. V lost 8 bases and J lost 2, with 11 bases in between. Germline values: CDR1 SGHTA, CDR2 FQGNSA. The CDR3 region is CASSKLITDTQYF. DNA for the CDR3: TGTGCCAGCTCGAAACTTATCACAGATACGCAGTATTTT. Looking up the rest from reference TRBV7-2 and TRBJ2-3 gives the full variable domain: GAGVSQSPSNKVTEKGKDVELRCDPISGHTALYWYRQSLGQGLEFLIYFQGNSAPDKSGLPSDRFSAERTGGSVSTLTIQRTQQEDSAVYLCASSKLITDTQYFGPGTRLTVL.

CDR3 loop: CASRSYRGRLGELFF. CDR3 nucleotide sequence: TGTGCCAGCAGATCGTACAGGGGGCGCTTAGGGGAGCTGTTTTTT. The chain is built from TRBV7-9 and TRBJ2-2, with 9 bases that match TRBD1. In germline, CDR1 is SEHNR, CDR2 FQNEAQ (reference sequence). The CDR3 totals 15 residues. Unmatched junction bases numbered 10, after V lost 6 bases and J lost 8 bases.

This chain joins TRBV11-2 and TRBJ2-7; possible D gene TRBD1, 5 bases. Germline V gene data show CDR1 as SGHAT and CDR2 as FQNNGV. This CDR3 comprises 14 residues. V lost 5 bases and J lost 7, with 18 bases in between. The CDR3 sequence is CASSIISQGKEQYF. The DNA of the CDR3 is TGTGCCAGCAGCATAATTAGTCAGGGAAAGGAGCAGTACTTC.

The V gene is TRBV27, the J gene TRBJ1-1; no reliable D call. This CDR3 is 14 amino acids long. V was pared by 4 bases and J by 1 base, with 10 bases between. CDR1 is MNHEY and CDR2 is SMNVEV in the germline V gene (reference sequence). CDR3 DNA: TGTGCCAGCAGTTCGTCCCTTAAGAACACTGAAGCTTTCTTT. Amino acids: CASSSSLKNTEAFF.

The chain links TRBV24-1 to TRBJ2-3, with D tentatively TRBD2 (5 bases). This CDR3 has 14 amino acids. Trimming left V 4 bases short and J 8 bases short, with 15 bases between. The germline V gene has CDR1 KGHDR and CDR2 SFDVKD. CDR3: CATSDPGRTATQYF. The CDR3 bases are TGTGCCACCAGTGACCCTGGACGGACTGCTACGCAGTATTTT.

This sequence joins TRBV11-2 and TRBJ2-7; D is perhaps TRBD1 (6 bases). Trimming pared 1 base from V and 2 bases from J, leaving 9 bases between. This CDR3 is 14 amino acids long. Germline values: CDR1 SGHAT, CDR2 FQNNGV. CDR3 region: CASSLVSGAYEQYF. CDR3 in DNA: TGTGCCAGCAGCTTAGTTTCAGGGGCCTACGAGCAGTACTTC.

In regard to this clone: The same CDR3 arises from other DNA sequences in this sample as well. V and J are TRBV3-1 (or the pseudogene TRBV3-2) and TRBJ1-5; TRBD1 might be the D (6 bases). Per the germline V gene, CDR1 is LGHDT and CDR2 is YNNKEL (reference sequence). V was cut by 1 base and J by 1 base, with 8 bases left in between. The length of the CDR3 is 15 residues. The CDR3 reads CASSQGRGSNQPQHF. In DNA form, the CDR3 reads TGTGCCAGCAGCCAAGGTAGGGGGAGCAATCAGCCCCAGCATTTT.

V and J are TRBV5-4 and TRBJ2-5, with TRBD1 as a possible D gene (6 bases). Germline lookup yields CDR1 SGHNT and CDR2 YYREEE (reference sequence). The CDR3 has 14 amino acids. Trimming removed 4 bases at V and 5 bases at J, with 15 bases between. The CDR3, as DNA: TGTGCCAGCAGCGATGTGACAGGCCGGGAGACCCAGTACTTC. It specifies CASSDVTGRETQYF. The entire variable domain, with the rest obtained from reference TRBV5-4 and TRBJ2-5, is as follows: ETGVTQSPTHLIKTRGQQVTLRCSSQSGHNTVSWYQQALGQGPQFIFQYYREEENGRGNFPPRFSGLQFPNYSSELNVNALELDDSALYLCASSDVTGRETQYFGPGTRLLVL.

The chain recombines TRBV18 with TRBJ2-7; possible D gene TRBD2, 5 bases. The ends were cut back, 0 bases at V and 7 bases at J, with 10 bases in the middle. Germline CDR1 reads KGHSH; CDR2 reads LQKENI. The length of the CDR3 is 13 residues. Here the CDR3 reads CASSPPDSPEQYV. CDR3 nucleotides: TGTGCCAGCTCACCACCGGACTCCCCGGAGCAGTACGTC.

In this sample, this clone turned up once. The chain couples TRBV18 to TRBJ2-7; weak D call: TRBD1 (5 bases). The germline V and J ends were trimmed by 2 bases and 3 bases, with 8 bases remaining between them. From germline, CDR1 is KGHSH and CDR2 LQKENI. CDR3 length equals 13 residues. CDR3 sequence: CASSPLRGYEQYF. The DNA of the CDR3 is TGTGCCAGCTCACCATTAAGGGGCTACGAGCAGTACTTC.

The chain uses TRBV5-1 and TRBJ1-4, with 7 positions matching TRBD1. This CDR3 has 15 amino acids. Germline CDR1 reads SGHRS; CDR2 reads YFSETQ. V lost 1 base and J lost 5; bases outside the gene matches: 5. The DNA for the CDR3 is TGCGCCAGCAGCTTGTTGGGGACAGAAAATGAAAAACTGTTTTTT. It encodes CASSLLGTENEKLFF.

The rearrangement links TRBV30 to TRBJ2-4, with D unresolved. Trimming removed 0 bases at V and 0 bases at J, with 9 bases between. CDR1 and CDR2 (germline): GTSNPN, SVGIG (reference sequence). The CDR3 loop spans 15 amino acids. The CDR3 sequence is CAWSVSYLAKNIQYF. CDR3 in DNA: TGTGCCTGGAGTGTTTCCTATTTAGCCAAAAACATTCAGTACTTC.